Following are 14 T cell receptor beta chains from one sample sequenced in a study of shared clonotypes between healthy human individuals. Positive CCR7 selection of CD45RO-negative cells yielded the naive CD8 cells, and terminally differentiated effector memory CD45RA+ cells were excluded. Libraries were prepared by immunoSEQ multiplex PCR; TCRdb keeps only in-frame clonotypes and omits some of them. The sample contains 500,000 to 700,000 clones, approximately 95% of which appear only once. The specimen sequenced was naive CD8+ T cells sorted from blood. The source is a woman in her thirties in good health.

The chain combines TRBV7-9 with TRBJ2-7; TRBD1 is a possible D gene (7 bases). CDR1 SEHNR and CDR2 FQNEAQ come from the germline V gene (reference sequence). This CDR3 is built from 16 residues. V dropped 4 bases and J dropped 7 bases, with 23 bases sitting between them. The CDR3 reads CASSSESTGRFEEQYF. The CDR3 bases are TGTGCCAGCAGCTCCGAATCGACAGGGAGGTTTGAAGAGCAGTACTTC. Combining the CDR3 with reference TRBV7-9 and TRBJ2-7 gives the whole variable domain DTGVSQNPRHKITKRGQNVTFRCDPISEHNRLYWYRQTLGQGPEFLTYFQNEAQLEKSRLLSDRFSAERPKGSFSTLEIQRTEQGDSAMYLCASSSESTGRFEEQYFGPGTRLTVT.

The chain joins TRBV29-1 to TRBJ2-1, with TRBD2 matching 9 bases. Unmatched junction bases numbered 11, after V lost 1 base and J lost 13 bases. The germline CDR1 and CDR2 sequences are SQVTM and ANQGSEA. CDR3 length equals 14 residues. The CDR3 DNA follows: TGCAGCGTTGAAGGGATAGCGGGAGTGTGGGAACAGTTCTTC. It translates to CSVEGIAGVWEQFF.

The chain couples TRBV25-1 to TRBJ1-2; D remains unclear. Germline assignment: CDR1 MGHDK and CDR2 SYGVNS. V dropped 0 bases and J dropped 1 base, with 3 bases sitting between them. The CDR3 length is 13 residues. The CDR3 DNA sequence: TGTGCCAGCAGTGAATATGATAACTATGGCTACACCTTC. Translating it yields CASSEYDNYGYTF.

The CDR3 loop is CASSPQGTDTQYF. The CDR3 DNA is TGTGCCAGCAGTCCCCAGGGGACAGATACGCAGTATTTT. The rearrangement uses TRBV27 and TRBJ2-3; D is perhaps TRBD1 (6 bases). Germline CDR1 MNHEY, CDR2 SMNVEV (reference sequence). V lost 5 bases and J 3 bases, leaving 9 bases between the germline ends. The CDR3 is 13 amino acids.

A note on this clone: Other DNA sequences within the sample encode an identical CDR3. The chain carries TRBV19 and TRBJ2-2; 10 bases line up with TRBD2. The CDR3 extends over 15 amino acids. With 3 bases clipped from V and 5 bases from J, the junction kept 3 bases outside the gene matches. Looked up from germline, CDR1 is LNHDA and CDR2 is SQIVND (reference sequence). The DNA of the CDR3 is TGTGCCAGTAGTATTCTAGCGGGAGCGACCGGGGAGCTGTTTTTT. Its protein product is CASSILAGATGELFF.

In DNA, the CDR3 is TGTGCCAGCAGTCCGAGCGGGTACTCCTACGAGCAGTACTTC. Translated: CASSPSGYSYEQYF. The chain couples TRBV9 to TRBJ2-7; D is possibly TRBD2 (6 bases). This CDR3 contains 14 residues. V was cut by 5 bases and J by 0 bases, with 12 bases left in between. Germline CDR1 reads SGDLS; CDR2 reads YYNGEE.

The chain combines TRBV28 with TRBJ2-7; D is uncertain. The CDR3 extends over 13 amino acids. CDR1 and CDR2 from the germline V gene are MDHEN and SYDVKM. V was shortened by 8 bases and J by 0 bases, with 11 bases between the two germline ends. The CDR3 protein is CASQDPRSYEQYF. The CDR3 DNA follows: TGTGCCAGCCAGGACCCTCGCTCCTACGAGCAGTACTTC. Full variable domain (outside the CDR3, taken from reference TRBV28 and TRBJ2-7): DVKVTQSSRYLVKRTGEKVFLECVQDMDHENMFWYRQDPGLGLRLIYFSYDVKMKEKGDIPEGYSVSREKKERFSLILESASTNQTSMYLCASQDPRSYEQYFGPGTRLTVT.

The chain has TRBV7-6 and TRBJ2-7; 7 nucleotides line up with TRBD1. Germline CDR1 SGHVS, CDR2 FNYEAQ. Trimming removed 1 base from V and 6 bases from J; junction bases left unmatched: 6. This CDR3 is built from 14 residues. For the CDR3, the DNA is TGTGCCAGCAGCTTAGGACAGGGTCGGGCCGAGCAGTACTTC. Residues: CASSLGQGRAEQYF.

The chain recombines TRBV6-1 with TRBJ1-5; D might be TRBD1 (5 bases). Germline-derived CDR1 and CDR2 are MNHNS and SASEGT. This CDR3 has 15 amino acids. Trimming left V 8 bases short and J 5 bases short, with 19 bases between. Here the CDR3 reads CASGSGHSLYQPQHF. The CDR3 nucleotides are TGTGCCAGCGGTAGTGGACACTCCTTGTATCAGCCCCAGCATTTT.

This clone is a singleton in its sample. CDR3 nucleotides: TGTGCCAGCAGTTCCGGGACCGCACCCTACGAGCAGTACTTC. This gives the protein CASSSGTAPYEQYF. The chain employs TRBV27 and TRBJ2-7; D tentatively fits TRBD1 or TRBD2 (5 bases each). This CDR3 contains 14 residues. Trimming stripped 4 bases from V and 2 bases from J, with 12 bases between. Germline V gives CDR1 MNHEY, CDR2 SMNVEV (reference sequence).

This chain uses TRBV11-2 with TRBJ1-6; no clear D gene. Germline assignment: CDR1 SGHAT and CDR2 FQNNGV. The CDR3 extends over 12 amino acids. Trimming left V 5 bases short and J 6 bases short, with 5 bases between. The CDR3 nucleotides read TGTGCCAGCAGCCGGCCTAATTCACCCCTCCACTTT. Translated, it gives CASSRPNSPLHF.

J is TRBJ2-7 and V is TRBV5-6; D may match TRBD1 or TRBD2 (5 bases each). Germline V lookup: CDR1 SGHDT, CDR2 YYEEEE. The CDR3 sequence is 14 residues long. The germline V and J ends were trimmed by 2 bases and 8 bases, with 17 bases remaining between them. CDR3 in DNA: TGTGCCAGCAGCTTTGGGACCGACCTACACCAGCAGTACTTC. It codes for CASSFGTDLHQQYF.

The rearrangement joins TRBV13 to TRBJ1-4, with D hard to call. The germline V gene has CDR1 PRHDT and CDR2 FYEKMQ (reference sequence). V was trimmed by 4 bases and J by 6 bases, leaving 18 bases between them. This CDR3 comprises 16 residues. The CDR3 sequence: CASSSIMDALDEKLFF. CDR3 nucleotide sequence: TGTGCCAGCAGCTCAATTATGGACGCATTGGATGAAAAACTGTTTTTT.

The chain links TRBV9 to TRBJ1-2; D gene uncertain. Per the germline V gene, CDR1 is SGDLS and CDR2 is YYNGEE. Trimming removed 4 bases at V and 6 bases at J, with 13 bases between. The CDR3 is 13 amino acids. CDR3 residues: CASSPRSYNGYTF. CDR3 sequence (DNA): TGTGCCAGCAGCCCCCGGAGTTACAATGGCTACACCTTC.